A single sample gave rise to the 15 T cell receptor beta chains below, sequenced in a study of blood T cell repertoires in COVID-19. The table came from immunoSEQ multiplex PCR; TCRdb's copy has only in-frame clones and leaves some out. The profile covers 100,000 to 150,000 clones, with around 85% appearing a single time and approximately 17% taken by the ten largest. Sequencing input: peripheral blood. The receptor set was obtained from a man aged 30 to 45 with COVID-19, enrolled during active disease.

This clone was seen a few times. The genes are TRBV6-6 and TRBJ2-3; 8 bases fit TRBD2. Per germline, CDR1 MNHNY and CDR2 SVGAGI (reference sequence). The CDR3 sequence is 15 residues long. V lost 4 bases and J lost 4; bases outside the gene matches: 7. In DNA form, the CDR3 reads TGTGCCAGCAGTTTCCTCGGGGGGGCGGCAGATACGCAGTATTTT. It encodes CASSFLGGAADTQYF.

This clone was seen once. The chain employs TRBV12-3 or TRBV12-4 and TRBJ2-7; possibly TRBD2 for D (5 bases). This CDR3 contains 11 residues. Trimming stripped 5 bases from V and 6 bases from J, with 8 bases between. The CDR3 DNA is TGTGCCAGCAGTCGCGCGGGCGAGCAGTACTTC. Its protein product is CASSRAGEQYF.

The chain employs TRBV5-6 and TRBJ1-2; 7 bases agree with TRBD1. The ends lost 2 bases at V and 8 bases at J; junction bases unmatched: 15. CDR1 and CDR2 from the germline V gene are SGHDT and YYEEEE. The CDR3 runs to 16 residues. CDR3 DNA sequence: TGTGCCAGCAGCTTAAATATTGGTCCAGGGGGGATCGGCTACACCTTC. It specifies CASSLNIGPGGIGYTF.

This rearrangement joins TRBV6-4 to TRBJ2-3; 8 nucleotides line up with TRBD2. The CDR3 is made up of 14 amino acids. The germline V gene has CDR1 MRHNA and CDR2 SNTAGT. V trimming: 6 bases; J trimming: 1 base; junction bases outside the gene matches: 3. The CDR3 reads CASRAGAGTDTQYF. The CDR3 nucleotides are TGTGCCAGCAGAGCGGGGGCCGGCACAGATACGCAGTATTTT.

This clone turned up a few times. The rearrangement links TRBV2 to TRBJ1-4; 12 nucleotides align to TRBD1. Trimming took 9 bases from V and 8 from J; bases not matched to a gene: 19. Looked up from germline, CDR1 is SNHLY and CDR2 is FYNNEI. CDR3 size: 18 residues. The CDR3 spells CASDLTGTGGASQEKLFF. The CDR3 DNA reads TGTGCCAGTGACCTTACCGGGACAGGGGGCGCCTCCCAAGAAAAACTGTTTTTT. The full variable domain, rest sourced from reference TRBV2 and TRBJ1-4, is EPEVTQTPSHQVTQMGQEVILRCVPISNHLYFYWYRQILGQKVEFLVSFYNNEISEKSEIFDDQFSVERPDGSNFTLKIRSTKLEDSAMYFCASDLTGTGGASQEKLFFGSGTQLSVL.

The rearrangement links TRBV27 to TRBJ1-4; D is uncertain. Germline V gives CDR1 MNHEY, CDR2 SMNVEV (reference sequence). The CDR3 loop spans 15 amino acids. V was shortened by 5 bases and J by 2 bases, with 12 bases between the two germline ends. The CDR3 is CASSLGWPTNEKLFF. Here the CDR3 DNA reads TGTGCCAGCAGTCTCGGGTGGCCGACTAATGAAAAACTGTTTTTT.

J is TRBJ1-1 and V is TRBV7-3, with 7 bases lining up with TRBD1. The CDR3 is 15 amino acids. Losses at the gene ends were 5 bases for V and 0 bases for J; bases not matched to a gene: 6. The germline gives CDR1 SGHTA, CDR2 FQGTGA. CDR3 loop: CASSAQGGLNTEAFF. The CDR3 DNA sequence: TGTGCCAGCAGCGCCCAGGGGGGCCTGAACACTGAAGCTTTCTTT. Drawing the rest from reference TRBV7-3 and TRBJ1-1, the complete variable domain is GAGVSQTPSNKVTEKGKYVELRCDPISGHTALYWYRQSLGQGPEFLIYFQGTGAADDSGLPNDRFFAVRPEGSVSTLKIQRTERGDSAVYLCASSAQGGLNTEAFFGQGTRLTVV.

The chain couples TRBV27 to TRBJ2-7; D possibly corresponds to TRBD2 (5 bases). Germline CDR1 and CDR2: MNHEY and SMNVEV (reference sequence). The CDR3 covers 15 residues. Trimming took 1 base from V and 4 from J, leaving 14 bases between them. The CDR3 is CASSLLGRGFYEQYF. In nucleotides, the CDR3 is TGTGCCAGCAGTTTATTAGGGAGAGGGTTTTACGAGCAGTACTTC.

The CDR3 DNA follows: TGTGCCAGTAGTATCAGGACTTCTTTTAACTATGGCTACACCTTC. Translated, it gives CASSIRTSFNYGYTF. V usage is TRBV19 and J usage is TRBJ1-2; D unresolved. The CDR3 covers 15 residues. Between the trimmed V and J ends, which lost 3 bases and 1 base, there was a span of 12 bases. From germline, CDR1 is LNHDA and CDR2 SQIVND (reference sequence).

The CDR3, as DNA: TGCGCCAGCAGCCAAGATATGAGGGATACGCAGTATTTT. Its protein is CASSQDMRDTQYF. This rearrangement joins TRBV4-3 to TRBJ2-3; no clear D gene. Trimming took 0 bases from V and 6 from J, leaving 7 bases between them. Germline V lookup: CDR1 LGHNA, CDR2 YSLEER. This CDR3 is 13 amino acids long.

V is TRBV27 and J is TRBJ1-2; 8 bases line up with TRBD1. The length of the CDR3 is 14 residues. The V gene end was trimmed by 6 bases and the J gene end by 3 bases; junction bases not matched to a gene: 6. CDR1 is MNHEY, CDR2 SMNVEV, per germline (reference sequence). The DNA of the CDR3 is TGTGCCAGCAGCCCCACGGGACAGGACTATGGCTACACCTTC. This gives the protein CASSPTGQDYGYTF.

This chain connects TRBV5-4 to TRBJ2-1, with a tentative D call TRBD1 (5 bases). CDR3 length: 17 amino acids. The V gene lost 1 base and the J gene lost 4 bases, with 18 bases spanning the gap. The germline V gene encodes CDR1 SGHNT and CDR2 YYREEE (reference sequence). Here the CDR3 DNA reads TGTGCCAGCAGCTTGTATTCTGGGGCCTTAACGTACAATGAGCAGTTCTTC. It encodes CASSLYSGALTYNEQFF.

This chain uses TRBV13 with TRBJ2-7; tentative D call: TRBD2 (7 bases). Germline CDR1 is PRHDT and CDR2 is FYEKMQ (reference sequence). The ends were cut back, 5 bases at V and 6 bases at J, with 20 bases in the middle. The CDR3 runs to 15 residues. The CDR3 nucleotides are TGTGCCAGCAGCCCGACGGGGCGGGGGCGTATCGAGCAGTACTTC. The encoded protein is CASSPTGRGRIEQYF.

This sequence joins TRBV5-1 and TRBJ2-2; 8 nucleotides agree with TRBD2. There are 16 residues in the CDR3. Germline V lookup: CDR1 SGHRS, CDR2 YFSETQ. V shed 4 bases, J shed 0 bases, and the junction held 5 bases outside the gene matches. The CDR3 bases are TGCGCCAGCAGCCCGGGACTAGAGGCGAACACCGGGGAGCTGTTTTTT. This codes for CASSPGLEANTGELFF.

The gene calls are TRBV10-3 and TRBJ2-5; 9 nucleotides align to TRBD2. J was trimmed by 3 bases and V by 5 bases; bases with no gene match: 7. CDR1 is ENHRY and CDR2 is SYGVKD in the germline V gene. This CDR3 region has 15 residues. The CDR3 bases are TGTGCCATCAGTTTAGCGGGAGTGGGAAAAGAGACCCAGTACTTC. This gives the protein CAISLAGVGKETQYF.